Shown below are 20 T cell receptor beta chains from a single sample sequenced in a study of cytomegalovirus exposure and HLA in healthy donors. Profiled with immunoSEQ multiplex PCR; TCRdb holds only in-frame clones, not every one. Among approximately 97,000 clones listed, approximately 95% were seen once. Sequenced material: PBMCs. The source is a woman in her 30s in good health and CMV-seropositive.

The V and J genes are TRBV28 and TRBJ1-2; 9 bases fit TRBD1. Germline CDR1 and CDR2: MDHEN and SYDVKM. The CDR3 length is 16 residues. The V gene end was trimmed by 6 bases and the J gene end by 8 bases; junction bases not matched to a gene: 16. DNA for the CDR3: TGTGCCAGCAGCTCACAGGCACAGGGGGCGAGCAGGGGCTACACCTTC. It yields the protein CASSSQAQGASRGYTF.

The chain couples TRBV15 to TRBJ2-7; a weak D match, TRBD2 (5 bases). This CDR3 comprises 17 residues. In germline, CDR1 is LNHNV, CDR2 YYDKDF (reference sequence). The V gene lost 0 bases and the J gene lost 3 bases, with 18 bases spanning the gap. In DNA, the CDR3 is TGTGCCACCAGCAGAGATCGAGGGCTAGGACTGAACTACGAGCAGTACTTC. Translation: CATSRDRGLGLNYEQYF.

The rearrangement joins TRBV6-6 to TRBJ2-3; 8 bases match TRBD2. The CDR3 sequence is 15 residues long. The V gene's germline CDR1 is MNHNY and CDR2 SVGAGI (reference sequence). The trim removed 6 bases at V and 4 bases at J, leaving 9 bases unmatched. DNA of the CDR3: TGTGCCAGCAGCTGGAGCGGGAGAGAAGCAGATACGCAGTATTTT. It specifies CASSWSGREADTQYF.

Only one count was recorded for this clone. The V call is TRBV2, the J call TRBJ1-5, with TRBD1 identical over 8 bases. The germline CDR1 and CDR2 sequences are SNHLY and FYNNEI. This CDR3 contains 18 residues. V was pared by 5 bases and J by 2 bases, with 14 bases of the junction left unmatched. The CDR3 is CASSRGQGGRFGNQPQHF. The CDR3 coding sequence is TGTGCCAGCAGTCGCGGACAGGGCGGAAGGTTTGGCAATCAGCCCCAGCATTTT.

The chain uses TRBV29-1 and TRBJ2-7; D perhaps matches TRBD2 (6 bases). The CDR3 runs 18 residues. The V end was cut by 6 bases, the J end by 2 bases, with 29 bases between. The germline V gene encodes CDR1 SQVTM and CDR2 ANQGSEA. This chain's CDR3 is CSVTRRRGERADPYEQYF. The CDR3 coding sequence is TGCAGCGTGACTCGCCGCCGGGGAGAGCGGGCGGACCCCTACGAGCAGTACTTC.

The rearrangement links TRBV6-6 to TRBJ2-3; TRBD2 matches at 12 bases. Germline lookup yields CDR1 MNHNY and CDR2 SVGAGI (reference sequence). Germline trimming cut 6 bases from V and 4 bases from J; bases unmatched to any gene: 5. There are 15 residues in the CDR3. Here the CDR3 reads CASSSLAGGADTQYF. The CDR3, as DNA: TGTGCCAGCAGCTCACTAGCGGGAGGAGCAGATACGCAGTATTTT.

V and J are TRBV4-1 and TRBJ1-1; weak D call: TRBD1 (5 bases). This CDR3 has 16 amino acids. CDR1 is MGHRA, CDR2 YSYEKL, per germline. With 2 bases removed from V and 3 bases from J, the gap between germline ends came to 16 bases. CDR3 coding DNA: TGCGCCAGCAGCCAACTACTCCAGGGTGGGTACACTGAAGCTTTCTTT. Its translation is CASSQLLQGGYTEAFF.

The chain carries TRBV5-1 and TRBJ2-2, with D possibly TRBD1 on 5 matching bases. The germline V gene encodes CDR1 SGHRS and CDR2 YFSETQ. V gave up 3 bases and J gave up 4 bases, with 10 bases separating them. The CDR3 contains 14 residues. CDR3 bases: TGCGCCAGCAGCTATAAGGGGTCCACCGGGGAGCTGTTTTTT. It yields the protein CASSYKGSTGELFF. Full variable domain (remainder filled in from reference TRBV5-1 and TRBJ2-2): KAGVTQTPRYLIKTRGQQVTLSCSPISGHRSVSWYQQTPGQGLQFLFEYFSETQRNKGNFPGRFSGRQFSNSRSEMNVSTLELGDSALYLCASSYKGSTGELFFGEGSRLTVL.

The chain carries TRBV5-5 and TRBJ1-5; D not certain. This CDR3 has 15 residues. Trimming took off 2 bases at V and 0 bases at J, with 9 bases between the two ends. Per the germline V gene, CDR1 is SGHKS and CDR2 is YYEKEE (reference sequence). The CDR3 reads CASSFRDYSNQPQHF. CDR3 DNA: TGTGCCAGCAGCTTTAGAGATTATAGCAATCAGCCCCAGCATTTT.

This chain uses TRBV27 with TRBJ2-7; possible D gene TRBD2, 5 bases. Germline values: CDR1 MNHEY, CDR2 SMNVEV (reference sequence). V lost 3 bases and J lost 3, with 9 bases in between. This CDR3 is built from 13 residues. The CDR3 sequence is CASSLRESYEQYF. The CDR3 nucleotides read TGTGCCAGCAGTTTGAGGGAGAGCTACGAGCAGTACTTC.

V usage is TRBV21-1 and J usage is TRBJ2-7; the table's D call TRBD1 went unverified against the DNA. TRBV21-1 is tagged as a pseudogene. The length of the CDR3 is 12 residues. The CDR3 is CASSTRQDEQYF. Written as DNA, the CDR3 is TGTGCCAGCAGCACCCGACAGGACGAGCAGTACTTC.

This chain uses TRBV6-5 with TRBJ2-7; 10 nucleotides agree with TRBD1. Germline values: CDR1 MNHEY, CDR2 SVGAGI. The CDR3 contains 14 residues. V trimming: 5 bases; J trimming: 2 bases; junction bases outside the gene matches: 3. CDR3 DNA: TGTGCCAGCAGTCGCGGACAGGGGGCCTACGAGCAGTACTTC. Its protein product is CASSRGQGAYEQYF.

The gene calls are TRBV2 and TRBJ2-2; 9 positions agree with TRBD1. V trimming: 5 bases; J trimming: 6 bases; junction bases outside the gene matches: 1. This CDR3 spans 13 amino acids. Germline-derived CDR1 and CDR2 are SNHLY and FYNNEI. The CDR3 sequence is CASSWTGAGELFF. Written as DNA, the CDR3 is TGTGCCAGCAGTTGGACAGGGGCCGGGGAGCTGTTTTTT. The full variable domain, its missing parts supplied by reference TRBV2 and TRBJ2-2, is EPEVTQTPSHQVTQMGQEVILRCVPISNHLYFYWYRQILGQKVEFLVSFYNNEISEKSEIFDDQFSVERPDGSNFTLKIRSTKLEDSAMYFCASSWTGAGELFFGEGSRLTVL.

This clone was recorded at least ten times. Written as DNA, the CDR3 is TGCGCCAGCAGCTTGGCCCTGTCTAGCGGGCAGCACAATGAGCAGTTCTTC. It yields the protein CASSLALSSGQHNEQFF. The rearrangement uses TRBV5-1 and TRBJ2-1, with 8 nucleotides matching TRBD2. CDR3 length: 17 amino acids. V was clipped by 0 bases and J by 5 bases; unmatched bases: 10. Germline V lookup: CDR1 SGHRS, CDR2 YFSETQ. The full variable domain, its missing parts supplied by reference TRBV5-1 and TRBJ2-1, is KAGVTQTPRYLIKTRGQQVTLSCSPISGHRSVSWYQQTPGQGLQFLFEYFSETQRNKGNFPGRFSGRQFSNSRSEMNVSTLELGDSALYLCASSLALSSGQHNEQFFGPGTRLTVL.

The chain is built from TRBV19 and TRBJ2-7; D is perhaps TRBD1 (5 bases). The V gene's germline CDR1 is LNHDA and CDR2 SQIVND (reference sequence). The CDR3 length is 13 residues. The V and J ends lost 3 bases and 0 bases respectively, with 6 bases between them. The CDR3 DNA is TGTGCCAGTAGTATTGACAGCTCCTACGAGCAGTACTTC. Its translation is CASSIDSSYEQYF.

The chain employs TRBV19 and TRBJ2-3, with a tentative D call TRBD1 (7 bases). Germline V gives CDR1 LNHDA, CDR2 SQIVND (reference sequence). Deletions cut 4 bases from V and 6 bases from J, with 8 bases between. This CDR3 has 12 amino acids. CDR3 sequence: CASSTGGDTQYF. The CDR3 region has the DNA TGTGCCAGTAGTACAGGGGGGGATACGCAGTATTTT.

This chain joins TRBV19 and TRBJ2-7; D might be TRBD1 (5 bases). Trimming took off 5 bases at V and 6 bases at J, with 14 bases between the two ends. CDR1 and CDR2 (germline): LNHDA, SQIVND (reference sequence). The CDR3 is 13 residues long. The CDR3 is CASSGRTPLEQYF. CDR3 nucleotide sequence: TGTGCCAGTAGTGGAAGGACACCCCTCGAGCAGTACTTC.

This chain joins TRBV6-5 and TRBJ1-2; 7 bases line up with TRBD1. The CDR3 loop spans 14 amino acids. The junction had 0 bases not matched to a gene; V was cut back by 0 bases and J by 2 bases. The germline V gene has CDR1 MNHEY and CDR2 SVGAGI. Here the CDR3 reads CASSYSGQNYGYTF. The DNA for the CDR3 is TGTGCCAGCAGTTACTCGGGACAGAACTATGGCTACACCTTC.

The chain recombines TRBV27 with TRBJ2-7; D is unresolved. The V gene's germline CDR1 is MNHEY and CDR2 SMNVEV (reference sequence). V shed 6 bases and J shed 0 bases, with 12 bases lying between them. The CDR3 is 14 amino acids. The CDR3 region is CASSSTESSYEQYF. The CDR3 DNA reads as TGTGCCAGCAGCTCTACTGAGAGCTCCTACGAGCAGTACTTC.

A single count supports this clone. CDR3 nucleotide sequence: TGCGCCAGCAGCTTGGAGGCAGGGGTTAACGGCTACACCTTC. It encodes CASSLEAGVNGYTF. The rearrangement links TRBV5-1 to TRBJ1-2; TRBD1 might be the D (6 bases). Trimming left V 0 bases short and J 8 bases short, with 14 bases between. Germline CDR1 is SGHRS and CDR2 is YFSETQ. This CDR3 comprises 14 residues.